The 9 T cell receptor beta chains presented below share a single source sample, sequenced in a study of T-cell memory formation after mild COVID-19. TCRdb analysed the 5' RACE reads with MiXCR anew, one entry per CDR3 protein. Here the sample spans around 300,000 distinct CDR3 sequences, roughly 13% being singletons. What was sequenced was PBMCs or a T cell subset sorted from them (not recorded which). The receptor source for this set is a man aged 18-30 years who had mild COVID-19 (a few samples of this study predate the infection). Cell type and time point are not known.

The V call is TRBV10-3, the J call TRBJ2-1, with D possibly being TRBD1 or TRBD2 (5 bases each). CDR1 is ENHRY and CDR2 is SYGVKD in the germline V gene. CDR3 length: 13 residues. V was pared by 6 bases and J by 9 bases, with 15 bases between. CDR3: CAISPGGGTEQFF. CDR3 DNA sequence: TGTGCCATCAGCCCAGGTGGGGGAACTGAGCAGTTCTTC.

This clonotype showed up just a few times. The chain links TRBV7-6 to TRBJ1-2; a possible D gene is TRBD1 (5 bases). The germline V gene has CDR1 SGHVS and CDR2 FNYEAQ. The CDR3 runs 16 residues. V dropped 2 bases and J dropped 6 bases, with 19 bases sitting between them. CDR3 bases: TGTGCCAGCAGCTTACTCGTCGAGACAGACTTTAATGGCTACACCTTC. This translates into CASSLLVETDFNGYTF.

This clonotype was counted only a few times. The V call is TRBV4-3, the J call TRBJ1-2; D not resolved. From germline, CDR1 is LGHNA and CDR2 YSLEER. This CDR3 has 15 residues. V dropped 1 base and J dropped 0 bases, with 9 bases sitting between them. CDR3 DNA sequence: TGCGCCAGCAGCCAAGGTCAGGCAGCTAACTATGGCTACACCTTC. Its translation is CASSQGQAANYGYTF.

This clonotype was seen a few times. The chain joins TRBV5-1 to TRBJ2-1; D perhaps matches TRBD2 (6 bases). Germline values: CDR1 SGHRS, CDR2 YFSETQ. The CDR3 is 15 amino acids. V was trimmed by 4 bases and J by 5 bases, leaving 16 bases between them. CDR3 protein: CASSRGTPAHNEQFF. CDR3 DNA sequence: TGCGCCAGCAGCCGCGGGACTCCGGCCCACAATGAGCAGTTCTTC.

This clonotype was picked up a small number of times. The J gene is TRBJ2-1, the V gene TRBV7-2; D call uncertain. The CDR3 length is 16 residues. Germline V gene sequence: CDR1 SGHTA, CDR2 FQGNSA. V was pared by 3 bases and J by 6 bases, with 18 bases between. The CDR3: CASSFPQVQRTNEQFF. The CDR3 DNA is TGTGCCAGCAGCTTTCCCCAAGTGCAGCGAACCAATGAGCAGTTCTTC.

The chain links TRBV7-9 to TRBJ2-7; D is possibly TRBD2 (6 bases). Germline CDR1 and CDR2: SEHNR and FQNEAQ (reference sequence). The germline V and J ends were trimmed by 4 bases and 2 bases, with 18 bases remaining between them. CDR3 length: 16 residues. The CDR3 sequence is CASSSQPGLRTYEQYF. The DNA for the CDR3 is TGTGCCAGCAGCTCCCAGCCGGGACTCCGGACCTACGAGCAGTACTTC.

Ten or more counts support this clonotype. The V gene is TRBV6-5, the J gene TRBJ2-3, with D tentatively TRBD1 (6 bases). Trimming pared 3 bases from V and 4 bases from J, leaving 14 bases between. The length of the CDR3 is 15 residues. Germline assignment: CDR1 MNHEY and CDR2 SVGAGI. CDR3 sequence: CASSYTQGRSDTQYF. Here the CDR3 DNA reads TGTGCCAGCAGTTATACGCAGGGGAGATCAGATACGCAGTATTTT.

This clonotype was counted between two and nine times. This chain connects TRBV6-1 to TRBJ2-7; D not certain. CDR1 MNHNS and CDR2 SASEGT come from the germline V gene. This CDR3 is 14 amino acids long. Deletions cut 4 bases from V and 2 bases from J, with 12 bases between. The CDR3: CASSAELSPYEQYF. The CDR3 region has the DNA TGTGCCAGCAGTGCAGAACTGTCCCCCTACGAGCAGTACTTC.

This clonotype has only a few counts. The gene calls are TRBV12-3 or TRBV12-4 and TRBJ2-5; D might be TRBD2 (7 bases). The CDR3 contains 15 residues. V was shortened by 4 bases and J by 5 bases, with 17 bases between the two germline ends. The CDR3 nucleotides read TGTGCCAGCAGTTCCCACGGGGGGCTCGGGGAGACCCAGTACTTC. It specifies CASSSHGGLGETQYF.